The 14 T cell receptor beta chains presented below share a single source sample, sequenced in a study of blood T cell repertoires in COVID-19. The data were produced by immunoSEQ multiplex PCR, yet TCRdb's version contains in-frame clones alone and is incomplete. The sample holds hundreds of thousands of clones, approximately 87% seen once. Sample: peripheral blood. The receptors come from a woman aged 45-60 years with acute or convalescent COVID-19.

V gene TRBV19 combines with J gene TRBJ2-1; TRBD1 matches at 8 bases. The germline gives CDR1 LNHDA, CDR2 SQIVND (reference sequence). V dropped 3 bases and J dropped 5; count of bases not matched to a gene: 3. The CDR3 totals 14 residues. In DNA form, the CDR3 reads TGTGCCAGTAGTATGGACAGGGTGCACAATGAGCAGTTCTTC. As protein: CASSMDRVHNEQFF.

This clone was seen only a few times. The chain couples TRBV7-9 to TRBJ2-2; 8 bases fit TRBD1. Germline V lookup: CDR1 SEHNR, CDR2 FQNEAQ (reference sequence). CDR3 length: 14 amino acids. Unmatched junction bases numbered 2, after V lost 6 bases and J lost 2 bases. Here the CDR3 reads CASSGQGNTGELFF. CDR3 in DNA: TGTGCCAGCAGTGGACAGGGTAACACCGGGGAGCTGTTTTTT.

The rearrangement links TRBV30 to TRBJ1-2, with TRBD1 as a possible D gene (5 bases). The CDR3 is 13 amino acids. From germline, CDR1 is GTSNPN and CDR2 SVGIG (reference sequence). V was cut by 5 bases and J by 4 bases, with 14 bases left in between. CDR3 protein: CAWGFQGGYGYTF. The CDR3 nucleotides read TGTGCCTGGGGCTTCCAGGGTGGCTATGGCTACACCTTC.

Comment on this clone: The sample contains more than one DNA sequence encoding this CDR3. The chain employs TRBV15 and TRBJ2-7; D might be TRBD2 (6 bases). V dropped 5 bases and J dropped 1 base, with 12 bases sitting between them. Looked up from germline, CDR1 is LNHNV and CDR2 is YYDKDF (reference sequence). This CDR3 has 14 residues. The CDR3 here is CATSPGGGSYEQYF. The CDR3 nucleotides are TGTGCCACCAGCCCCGGTGGGGGGTCCTACGAGCAGTACTTC.

The chain employs TRBV6-2 or TRBV6-3 and TRBJ2-1, with 10 bases matching TRBD2. Germline CDR1 MNHEY, CDR2 SVGEGT. Trimming at V came to 3 bases and at J to 9 bases, leaving 14 bases not matched to a gene. The CDR3 consists of 17 residues. CDR3 DNA sequence: TGTGCCAGCAGTTATCGAGCGGGAGGGCCGAAATGGGGTGAGCAGTTCTTC. Translation: CASSYRAGGPKWGEQFF.

The chain has TRBV7-2 and TRBJ2-3; D may be TRBD1 (5 bases). Trimming cost V 5 bases and J 2 bases, with 8 bases left between them. Per germline, CDR1 SGHTA and CDR2 FQGNSA. The CDR3 spans 13 residues. As DNA, the CDR3 is TGTGCCAGCAGCCAGACAGACACAGATACGCAGTATTTT. Amino acids: CASSQTDTDTQYF. Complete variable domain (other parts from reference TRBV7-2 and TRBJ2-3): GAGVSQSPSNKVTEKGKDVELRCDPISGHTALYWYRQSLGQGLEFLIYFQGNSAPDKSGLPSDRFSAERTGGSVSTLTIQRTQQEDSAVYLCASSQTDTDTQYFGPGTRLTVL.

This rearrangement joins TRBV5-6 to TRBJ2-7, with D possibly being TRBD2 (5 bases). V was clipped by 4 bases and J by 7 bases, with 12 bases between them. The CDR3 covers 12 residues. The germline V gene encodes CDR1 SGHDT and CDR2 YYEEEE. The CDR3 DNA reads TGTGCCAGCAGCCGGGGAATAGGGGAGCAGTACTTC. Its translation: CASSRGIGEQYF.

V and J are TRBV24-1 and TRBJ1-4; TRBD1 matches at 8 bases. The CDR3 covers 15 residues. Germline lookup yields CDR1 KGHDR and CDR2 SFDVKD. The V gene end was trimmed by 2 bases and the J gene end by 8 bases; junction bases not matched to a gene: 6. The CDR3 bases are TGTGCCACCAGTGATTCCCAGGGGGCGCGCGAAAAACTGTTTTTT. This encodes CATSDSQGAREKLFF.

The chain joins TRBV10-1 to TRBJ1-3; the D is unclear. The CDR3 runs to 13 residues. Trimming took off 0 bases at V and 9 bases at J, with 9 bases between the two ends. Germline CDR1 is WNHNN and CDR2 is SYGVQD (reference sequence). DNA of the CDR3: TGCGCCAGCAGTGAGTCGAGGGAAACCACCATATATTTT. Its translation: CASSESRETTIYF.

CDR3 bases: TGTGCCAGCACACAGGGGTTCGCAGATACGCAGTATTTT. Translated: CASTQGFADTQYF. V and J are TRBV12-3 or TRBV12-4 and TRBJ2-3; 7 nucleotides match TRBD1. Unmatched junction bases numbered 5, after V lost 7 bases and J lost 4 bases. CDR3 length: 13 residues.

This chain links TRBV7-3 with TRBJ1-6; 8 nucleotides align to TRBD1. Germline V gene lookup returns CDR1 SGHTA and CDR2 FQGTGA. Losses at the gene ends were 2 bases for V and 7 bases for J; bases not matched to a gene: 1. The CDR3 has 14 amino acids. The CDR3 spells CASSLRQGNSPLHF. CDR3 sequence (DNA): TGTGCCAGCAGCTTACGACAGGGGAATTCACCCCTCCACTTT. The variable domain in full, completed from reference TRBV7-3 and TRBJ1-6, reads GAGVSQTPSNKVTEKGKYVELRCDPISGHTALYWYRQSLGQGPEFLIYFQGTGAADDSGLPNDRFFAVRPEGSVSTLKIQRTERGDSAVYLCASSLRQGNSPLHFGNGTRLTVT.

This sequence joins TRBV11-3 and TRBJ2-3; TRBD2 aligns across 13 bases. Germline lookup yields CDR1 SGHNT and CDR2 YENEEA. J gave up 7 bases and V 5 bases, and 3 bases lay outside the gene matches. There are 14 residues in the CDR3. The CDR3 here is CASSPGLAGNTQYF. The CDR3 nucleotides are TGTGCCAGCAGCCCGGGACTAGCGGGAAATACGCAGTATTTT.

The chain recombines TRBV19 with TRBJ1-5, with D uncertain. V shed 6 bases and J shed 3 bases, with 15 bases lying between them. The germline V gene has CDR1 LNHDA and CDR2 SQIVND (reference sequence). The CDR3 covers 15 residues. CDR3: CASRPSDTPNQPQHF. DNA for the CDR3: TGTGCCAGTAGGCCATCAGACACCCCCAATCAGCCCCAGCATTTT.

The chain uses TRBV5-1 and TRBJ1-1, with D possibly TRBD1 on 6 matching bases. The V gene lost 3 bases and the J gene lost 5 bases, with 17 bases spanning the gap. The CDR3 covers 15 residues. Germline CDR1 and CDR2: SGHRS and YFSETQ. The chain's CDR3 is CASSWSRGGHTEAFF. Here the CDR3 DNA reads TGCGCCAGCAGCTGGTCGCGGGGGGGCCATACTGAAGCTTTCTTT.